These 27 T cell receptor beta chains came from one sample sequenced in a study of blood T cell repertoires in COVID-19. Libraries were prepared by immunoSEQ multiplex PCR; TCRdb keeps only in-frame clonotypes and omits some of them. The sample comprises under 200,000 clones, more than 70% of which are singletons, and approximately 2.7% rests with the top ten. The material sequenced was peripheral blood. These receptors originate from a man aged 35 to 55 with active or convalescent COVID-19.

The chain has TRBV7-2 and TRBJ2-4; the D gene is possibly TRBD2 (6 bases). Germline values: CDR1 SGHTA, CDR2 FQGNSA. V dropped 1 base and J dropped 0 bases, with 19 bases sitting between them. The CDR3 has 19 amino acids. The CDR3 protein is CASSLEGTSNLLAKNIQYF. DNA of the CDR3: TGTGCCAGCAGCTTAGAAGGGACTTCCAACCTATTAGCCAAAAACATTCAGTACTTC.

This chain links TRBV30 with TRBJ1-5; tentative D call: TRBD1 (6 bases). This CDR3 has 16 residues. CDR1 is GTSNPN and CDR2 is SVGIG in the germline V gene (reference sequence). The germline V and J ends were trimmed by 1 base and 3 bases, with 16 bases remaining between them. The CDR3 region is CAWSGLGQRNNQPQHF. The DNA for the CDR3 is TGTGCCTGGAGTGGTTTAGGACAGAGGAACAATCAGCCCCAGCATTTT. Combining the CDR3 with reference TRBV30 and TRBJ1-5 gives the whole variable domain SQTIHQWPATLVQPVGSPLSLECTVEGTSNPNLYWYRQAAGRGLQLLFYSVGIGQISSEVPQNLSASRPQDRQFILSSKKLLLSDSGFYLCAWSGLGQRNNQPQHFGDGTRLSIL.

This rearrangement joins TRBV4-1 to TRBJ1-1; no firm D call. The CDR3 is 14 residues long. With 4 bases removed from V and 6 bases from J, the gap between germline ends came to 15 bases. Germline CDR1 and CDR2: MGHRA and YSYEKL. DNA of the CDR3: TGCGCCAGCAGCCCTAAACTTCATGGTTCTGAAGCTTTCTTT. Amino acid sequence: CASSPKLHGSEAFF.

This chain joins TRBV11-2 and TRBJ2-1, with D possibly being TRBD1 (6 bases). V gave up 1 base and J gave up 13 bases, with 11 bases separating them. The CDR3 is made up of 12 amino acids. The germline gives CDR1 SGHAT, CDR2 FQNNGV. The CDR3 is CASSLGRGLQFF. CDR3 sequence (DNA): TGTGCCAGCAGCTTAGGCAGGGGCCTACAGTTCTTC.

The chain joins TRBV19 to TRBJ2-1, with 11 bases fitting TRBD2. This CDR3 has 15 residues. CDR1 LNHDA and CDR2 SQIVND come from the germline V gene (reference sequence). V lost 6 bases and J lost 4; bases outside the gene matches: 5. This CDR3 is CASRFGTSGYNEQFF. DNA for the CDR3: TGTGCCAGTAGGTTCGGGACTAGCGGTTACAATGAGCAGTTCTTC.

The genes are TRBV11-2 and TRBJ1-5; TRBD1 is a possible D gene (6 bases). The V and J ends lost 5 bases and 7 bases respectively, with 15 bases between them. This CDR3 contains 14 residues. In germline, CDR1 is SGHAT, CDR2 FQNNGV. The CDR3 protein is CASSRDNLGQPQHF. In DNA, the CDR3 is TGTGCCAGCAGCCGGGACAACCTAGGGCAGCCCCAGCATTTT.

The gene calls are TRBV19 and TRBJ2-7, with 11 nucleotides matching TRBD2. The trim removed 6 bases at V and 2 bases at J, leaving 3 bases unmatched. Germline CDR1 reads LNHDA; CDR2 reads SQIVND (reference sequence). The CDR3 loop spans 14 amino acids. CDR3 in DNA: TGTGCCAGTAGAAAGACTAGCGGGGCCTACGAGCAGTACTTC. Amino acids: CASRKTSGAYEQYF.

This clone was seen once. The CDR3 spells CASRRGTTEAFF. The CDR3 nucleotides are TGTGCCAGCCGCAGGGGGACCACTGAAGCTTTCTTT. V usage is TRBV3-1 (or the pseudogene TRBV3-2) and J usage is TRBJ1-1; 7 bases fit TRBD1. Germline-derived CDR1 and CDR2 are LGHDT and YNNKEL (reference sequence). V lost 8 bases, J lost 4 bases, and 4 bases stayed unmatched. The CDR3 consists of 12 residues.

With regard to this clone: The same CDR3 can be traced to other DNA sequences in this sample. V usage is TRBV5-1 and J usage is TRBJ2-1; 9 bases line up with TRBD1. Per the germline V gene, CDR1 is SGHRS and CDR2 is YFSETQ. The CDR3 totals 13 residues. V was pared by 0 bases and J by 8 bases, with 0 bases of the junction left unmatched. The CDR3 here is CASSLGQGDEQFF. The DNA of the CDR3 is TGCGCCAGCAGCTTGGGACAGGGGGATGAGCAGTTCTTC.

J is TRBJ1-5 and V is TRBV5-1; tentative D call: TRBD1 (6 bases). V shed 0 bases and J shed 0 bases, with 10 bases lying between them. The CDR3 is 16 residues long. Looked up from germline, CDR1 is SGHRS and CDR2 is YFSETQ. CDR3 loop: CASSLEGHDSNQPQHF. CDR3 sequence (DNA): TGCGCCAGCAGCTTGGAGGGACACGATAGCAATCAGCCCCAGCATTTT.

The chain is built from TRBV2 and TRBJ1-2; TRBD1 might be the D (5 bases). The germline CDR1 and CDR2 sequences are SNHLY and FYNNEI. The CDR3 length is 13 residues. The V end lost 4 bases, the J end lost 2 bases, and 8 bases lay between the germline ends. CDR3 DNA: TGTGCCAGCAGTGGCGGGACCAACTATGGCTACACCTTC. As protein: CASSGGTNYGYTF.

The chain couples TRBV5-1 to TRBJ1-1; D call uncertain. Germline CDR1 reads SGHRS; CDR2 reads YFSETQ. Trimming took 3 bases from V and 1 from J, leaving 10 bases between them. This CDR3 region has 14 residues. Written as DNA, the CDR3 is TGCGCCAGCAGCTACGGGTCCCAGAACACTGAAGCTTTCTTT. Translated, it gives CASSYGSQNTEAFF.

This clone was seen more than once but under ten times. The chain is built from TRBV5-6 and TRBJ1-2, with TRBD1 matching 9 bases. V lost 4 bases and J lost 4; bases outside the gene matches: 5. Germline V gene sequence: CDR1 SGHDT, CDR2 YYEEEE. This CDR3 comprises 14 residues. The CDR3 loop reads CASSGQGLVYGYTF. The CDR3 bases are TGTGCCAGCAGCGGACAGGGGTTGGTCTATGGCTACACCTTC.

DNA for the CDR3: TGTGCCAGCAGTCAGACTAGCGGGGGGAAGCGTGAGCAGTTCTTC. Protein sequence: CASSQTSGGKREQFF. The V call is TRBV27, the J call TRBJ2-1; 13 nucleotides line up with TRBD2. The ends lost 5 bases at V and 9 bases at J; junction bases unmatched: 7. Germline V gene sequence: CDR1 MNHEY, CDR2 SMNVEV (reference sequence). This CDR3 spans 15 amino acids.

The V gene is TRBV18, the J gene TRBJ1-3; no reliable D call. The CDR3 is 16 residues long. Trimming removed 0 bases at V and 0 bases at J, with 9 bases between. Germline V lookup: CDR1 KGHSH, CDR2 LQKENI. CDR3 sequence: CASSPPSRSSGNTIYF. The CDR3, as DNA: TGTGCCAGCTCACCACCGAGCAGGTCCTCTGGAAACACCATATATTTT. The whole variable domain, filled in from reference TRBV18 and TRBJ1-3, reads NAGVMQNPRHLVRRRGQEARLRCSPMKGHSHVYWYRQLPEEGLKFMVYLQKENIIDESGMPKERFSAEFPKEGPSILRIQQVVRGDSAAYFCASSPPSRSSGNTIYFGEGSWLTVV.

The rearrangement uses TRBV6-5 and TRBJ1-5; D perhaps matches TRBD1 (6 bases). The CDR3 runs 13 residues. Trimming shortened V by 10 bases and J by 8 bases, and 18 bases separated the two germline ends. Germline CDR1 and CDR2: MNHEY and SVGAGI. CDR3 sequence: CATRRGASEPQHF. CDR3 DNA: TGTGCCACCCGTCGGGGGGCTTCGGAGCCCCAGCATTTT.

The chain recombines TRBV3-1 (or the pseudogene TRBV3-2) with TRBJ1-5; maybe TRBD1 (6 bases). Deletions cut 4 bases from V and 5 bases from J, with 9 bases between. Germline V gene data show CDR1 as LGHDT and CDR2 as YNNKEL (reference sequence). The CDR3 length is 13 residues. The CDR3 here is CASSPGVDQPQHF. The DNA of the CDR3 is TGTGCCAGCAGCCCAGGGGTGGATCAGCCCCAGCATTTT.

The chain has TRBV29-1 and TRBJ1-2; 7 nucleotides line up with TRBD1. CDR1 and CDR2 from the germline V gene are SQVTM and ANQGSEA. V dropped 6 bases and J dropped 3; count of bases not matched to a gene: 1. The CDR3 consists of 11 residues. For the CDR3, the DNA is TGCAGCGTAGGACAGGACTATGGCTACACCTTC. Amino acids: CSVGQDYGYTF.

CDR3 region: CASSPRSLAGNEQFF. For the CDR3, the DNA is TGTGCCAGCAGCCCCCGGAGCCTAGCGGGGAATGAGCAGTTCTTC. The chain combines TRBV7-3 with TRBJ2-1, with TRBD2 identical over 9 bases. The CDR3 contains 15 residues. Trimming removed 5 bases from V and 7 bases from J; junction bases left unmatched: 9. Germline values: CDR1 SGHTA, CDR2 FQGTGA.

The chain is built from TRBV29-1 and TRBJ2-1; TRBD1 matches at 8 bases. J gave up 3 bases and V 6 bases, and 4 bases lay outside the gene matches. CDR1 and CDR2 (germline): SQVTM, ANQGSEA. This CDR3 is 13 amino acids long. The chain's CDR3 is CSVDRAGYNEQFF. For the CDR3, the DNA is TGCAGCGTGGACAGGGCAGGCTACAATGAGCAGTTCTTC.

The V and J genes are TRBV27 and TRBJ2-2; D might be TRBD1 (6 bases). The CDR3 sequence is 15 residues long. V lost 3 bases to trimming and J lost 5 bases, with 13 bases between them. CDR1 and CDR2 from the germline V gene are MNHEY and SMNVEV (reference sequence). The CDR3 region is CASSFRGFGTGELFF. DNA of the CDR3: TGTGCCAGCAGTTTCAGGGGATTTGGAACCGGGGAGCTGTTTTTT.

The genes are TRBV30 and TRBJ1-4; D not resolved. Trimming removed 4 bases from V and 3 bases from J, with 9 bases in between. Germline values: CDR1 GTSNPN, CDR2 SVGIG (reference sequence). The CDR3 has 13 residues. CDR3 sequence (DNA): TGTGCCTGGACCCGGGGTCCTAATGAAAAACTGTTTTTT. Residues: CAWTRGPNEKLFF.

This clone was recorded once. The CDR3 nucleotides are TGTGCCAGCAGCTCACGGGAGAACACTGAAGCTTTCTTT. Translated: CASSSRENTEAFF. V is TRBV11-2 and J is TRBJ1-1, with unresolved D. Trimming shortened V by 4 bases and J by 1 base, and 7 bases separated the two germline ends. The germline gives CDR1 SGHAT, CDR2 FQNNGV. This CDR3 has 13 amino acids.

The chain joins TRBV19 to TRBJ2-3; TRBD1 agrees at 7 bases. There are 17 residues in the CDR3. From germline, CDR1 is LNHDA and CDR2 SQIVND (reference sequence). Unmatched junction bases numbered 12, after V lost 6 bases and J lost 0 bases. The CDR3: CASSTRQGRFSTDTQYF. As DNA, the CDR3 is TGTGCCAGTAGCACCAGACAGGGCCGGTTTAGCACAGATACGCAGTATTTT.

In its sample, this clone was seen once. The chain links TRBV7-3 to TRBJ1-1, with 8 bases identical to TRBD1. Trimming cost V 5 bases and J 5 bases; bases outside gene matches: 4. The germline gives CDR1 SGHTA, CDR2 FQGTGA. The CDR3 sequence is 13 residues long. The CDR3 bases are TGTGCCAGCAGCCCGACAGGGGCAACTGAAGCTTTCTTT. Protein sequence: CASSPTGATEAFF.

V usage is TRBV4-1 and J usage is TRBJ2-7, with 10 bases fitting TRBD1. The ends lost 2 bases at V and 3 bases at J; junction bases unmatched: 4. The V gene's germline CDR1 is MGHRA and CDR2 YSYEKL. This CDR3 spans 15 amino acids. CDR3 protein: CASSQPGQGYYEQYF. CDR3 nucleotide sequence: TGCGCCAGCAGCCAACCGGGACAGGGGTACTACGAGCAGTACTTC.

V is TRBV12-3 or TRBV12-4 and J is TRBJ2-3, with D uncertain. Deletions cut 5 bases from V and 2 bases from J, with 8 bases between. CDR3 length: 13 residues. The CDR3 reads CASSEIYTDTQYF. In DNA form, the CDR3 reads TGTGCCAGCAGTGAGATCTACACAGATACGCAGTATTTT.